This T cell receptor (beta chain) emerged from a study of PD-L1 blockade in urothelial cancer. Across the study: Patients commenced atezolizumab in about 2014, and it was given at 1,200 mg intravenously every 3 weeks. Points from the study as a whole: By 3 weeks, tumor-associated blood clones had expanded more in durable-benefit patients. When pretreatment blood TCR clonality was below the median, it predicted better survival.

This sample's time point: pretreatment peripheral blood. Locally advanced or metastatic urothelial carcinoma was diagnosed in the patients. Sequencing was performed with immunoSEQ multiplex PCR; in TCRdb, only in-frame clones are kept and a portion is missing. In the table there are 70,000 to 85,000 clones, around 90% of which are singletons. About this clone itself: Its target is unknown.

This receptor was taken from a man between 65 and 79 years old with urothelial cancer. The sequencing here drew on PBMCs, taken around atezolizumab (anti-PD-L1) treatment.

CDR3 bases: TGTGCCAGCAGTGAACGGACTAGCGGGAGTCGGGATACGCAGTATTTT. Translating it yields CASSERTSGSRDTQYF. V and J are TRBV2 and TRBJ2-3, with TRBD2 identical over 13 bases. CDR3 length: 16 amino acids. Germline V gene data show CDR1 as SNHLY and CDR2 as FYNNEI. V lost 2 bases to trimming and J lost 6 bases; unmatched junction nucleotides: 5.